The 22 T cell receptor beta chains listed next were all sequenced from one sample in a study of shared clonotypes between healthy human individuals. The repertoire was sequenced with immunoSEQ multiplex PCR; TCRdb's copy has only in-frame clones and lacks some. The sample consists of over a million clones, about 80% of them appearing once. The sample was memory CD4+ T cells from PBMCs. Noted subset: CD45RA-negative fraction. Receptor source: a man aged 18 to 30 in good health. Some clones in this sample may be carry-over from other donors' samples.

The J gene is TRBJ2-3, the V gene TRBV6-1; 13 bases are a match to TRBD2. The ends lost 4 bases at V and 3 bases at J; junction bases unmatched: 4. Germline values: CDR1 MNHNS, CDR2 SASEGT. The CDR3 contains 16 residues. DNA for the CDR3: TGTGCCAGCAGTGGGACTAGCGGGAGAGGGACAGATACGCAGTATTTT. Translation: CASSGTSGRGTDTQYF.

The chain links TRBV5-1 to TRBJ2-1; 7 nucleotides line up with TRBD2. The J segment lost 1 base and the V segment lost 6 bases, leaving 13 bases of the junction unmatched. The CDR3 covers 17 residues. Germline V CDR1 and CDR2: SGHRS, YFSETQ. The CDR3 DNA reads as TGCGCCAGCAAAAATGGGGGAGGGCCTTTGTCCTACAATGAGCAGTTCTTC. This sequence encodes CASKNGGGPLSYNEQFF.

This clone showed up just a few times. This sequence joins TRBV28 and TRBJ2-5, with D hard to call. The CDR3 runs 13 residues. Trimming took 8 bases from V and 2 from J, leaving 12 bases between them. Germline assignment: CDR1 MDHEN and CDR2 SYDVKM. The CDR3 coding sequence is TGTGCCAGCCAGATGGGTGGGCAAGAGACCCAGTACTTC. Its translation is CASQMGGQETQYF.

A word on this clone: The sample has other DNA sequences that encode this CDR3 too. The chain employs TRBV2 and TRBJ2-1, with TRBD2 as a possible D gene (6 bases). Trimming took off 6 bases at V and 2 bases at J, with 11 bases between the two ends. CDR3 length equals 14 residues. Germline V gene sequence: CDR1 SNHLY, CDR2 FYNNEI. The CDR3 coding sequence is TGTGCCAGCAGGCGGGACGGAGCCTACAATGAGCAGTTCTTC. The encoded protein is CASRRDGAYNEQFF.

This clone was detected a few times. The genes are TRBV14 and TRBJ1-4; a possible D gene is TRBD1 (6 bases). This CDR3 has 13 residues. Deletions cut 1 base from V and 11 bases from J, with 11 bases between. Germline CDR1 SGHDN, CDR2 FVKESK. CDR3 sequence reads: CASSQALQGKLFF. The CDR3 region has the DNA TGTGCCAGCAGCCAAGCATTACAGGGCAAACTGTTTTTT.

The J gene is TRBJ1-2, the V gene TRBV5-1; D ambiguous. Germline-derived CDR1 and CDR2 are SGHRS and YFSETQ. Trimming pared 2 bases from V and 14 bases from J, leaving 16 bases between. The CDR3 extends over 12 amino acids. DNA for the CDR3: TGCGCCAGCAGCTTATTTAACGCGCCTCCAACCTTC. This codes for CASSLFNAPPTF.

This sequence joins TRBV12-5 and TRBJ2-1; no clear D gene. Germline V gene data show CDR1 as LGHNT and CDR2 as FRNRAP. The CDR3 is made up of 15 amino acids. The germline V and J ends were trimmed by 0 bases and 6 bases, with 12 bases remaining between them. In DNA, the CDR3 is TGTGCTAGTGGTTTGGTATTAGGGCAATCCAATGAGCAGTTCTTC. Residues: CASGLVLGQSNEQFF.

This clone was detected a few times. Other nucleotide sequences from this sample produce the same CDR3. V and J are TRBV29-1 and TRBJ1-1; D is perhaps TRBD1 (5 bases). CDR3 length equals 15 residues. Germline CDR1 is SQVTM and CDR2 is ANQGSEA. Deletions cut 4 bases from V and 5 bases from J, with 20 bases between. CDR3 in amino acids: CSVAAGWGMGTEAFF. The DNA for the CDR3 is TGCAGCGTTGCGGCAGGCTGGGGGATGGGGACTGAAGCTTTCTTT.

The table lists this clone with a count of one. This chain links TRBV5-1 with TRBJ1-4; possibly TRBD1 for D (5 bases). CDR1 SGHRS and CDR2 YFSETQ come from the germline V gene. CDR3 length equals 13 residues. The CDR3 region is CATSGGTNEKLFF. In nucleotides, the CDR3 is TGCGCTACCTCCGGGGGAACTAATGAAAAACTGTTTTTT.

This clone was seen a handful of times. The CDR3 here is CASSSRQGSSTYEQYF. The CDR3 DNA sequence: TGTGCCAGCAGCTCTAGACAGGGCTCCTCCACCTACGAGCAGTACTTC. The chain links TRBV7-9 to TRBJ2-7; 7 bases are shared with TRBD1. From germline, CDR1 is SEHNR and CDR2 FQNEAQ (reference sequence). With V trimmed by 4 bases and J by 2 bases, 11 bases remained unmatched. The CDR3 consists of 16 residues. The full variable domain, in which reference TRBV7-9 and TRBJ2-7 provide the parts outside the CDR3, is DTGVSQNPRHKITKRGQNVTFRCDPISEHNRLYWYRQTLGQGPEFLTYFQNEAQLEKSRLLSDRFSAERPKGSFSTLEIQRTEQGDSAMYLCASSSRQGSSTYEQYFGPGTRLTVT.

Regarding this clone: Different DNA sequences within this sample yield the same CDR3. The CDR3 loop reads CASSFGLSYEQYF. The DNA of the CDR3 is TGTGCCAGCAGCTTTGGTCTCTCCTACGAGCAGTACTTC. This chain joins TRBV7-9 and TRBJ2-7; D gene unclear. The CDR3 is 13 residues long. Trimming stripped 3 bases from V and 0 bases from J, with 6 bases between. Germline lookup yields CDR1 SEHNR and CDR2 FQNEAQ (reference sequence).

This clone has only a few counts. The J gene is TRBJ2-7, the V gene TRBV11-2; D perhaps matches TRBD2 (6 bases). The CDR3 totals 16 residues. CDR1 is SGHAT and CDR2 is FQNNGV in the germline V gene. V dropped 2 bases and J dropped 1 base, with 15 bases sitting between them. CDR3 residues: CASSLSLRGGSYEQYF. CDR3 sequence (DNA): TGTGCCAGCAGCTTATCCTTGCGGGGTGGGTCCTACGAGCAGTACTTC.

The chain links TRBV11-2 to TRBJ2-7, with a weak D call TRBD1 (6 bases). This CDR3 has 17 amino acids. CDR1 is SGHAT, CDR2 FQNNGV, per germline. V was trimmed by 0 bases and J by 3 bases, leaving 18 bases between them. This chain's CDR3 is CASSLDHRTAGVYEQYF. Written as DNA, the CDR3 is TGTGCCAGCAGCTTAGATCACAGGACAGCTGGGGTCTACGAGCAGTACTTC.

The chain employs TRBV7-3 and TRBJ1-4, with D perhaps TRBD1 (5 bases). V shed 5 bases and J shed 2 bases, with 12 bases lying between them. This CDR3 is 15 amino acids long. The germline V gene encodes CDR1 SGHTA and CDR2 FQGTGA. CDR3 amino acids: CASSPGGLTNEKLFF. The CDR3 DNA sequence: TGTGCCAGCAGCCCCGGGGGACTCACTAATGAAAAACTGTTTTTT.

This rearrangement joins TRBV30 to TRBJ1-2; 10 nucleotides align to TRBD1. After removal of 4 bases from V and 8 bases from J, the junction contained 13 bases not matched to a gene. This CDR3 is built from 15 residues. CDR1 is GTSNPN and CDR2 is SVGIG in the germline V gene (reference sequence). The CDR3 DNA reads TGTGCCTGGATTACCACCCCGACAGGGGGCGGAGGCTACACCTTC. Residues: CAWITTPTGGGGYTF.

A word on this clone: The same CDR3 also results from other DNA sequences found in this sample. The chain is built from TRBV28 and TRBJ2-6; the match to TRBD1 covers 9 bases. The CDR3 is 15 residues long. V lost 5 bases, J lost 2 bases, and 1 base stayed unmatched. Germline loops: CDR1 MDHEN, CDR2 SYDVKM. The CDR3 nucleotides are TGTGCCAGCAGTAGGACAGGGGCTGGGGCCAACGTCCTGACTTTC. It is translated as CASSRTGAGANVLTF.

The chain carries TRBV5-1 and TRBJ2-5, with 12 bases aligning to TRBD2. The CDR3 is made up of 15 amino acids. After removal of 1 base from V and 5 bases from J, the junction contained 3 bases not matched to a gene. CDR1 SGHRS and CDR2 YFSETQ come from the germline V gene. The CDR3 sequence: CASSLTTSGSETQYF. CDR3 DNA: TGCGCCAGCAGCTTGACGACTAGCGGGAGTGAGACCCAGTACTTC.

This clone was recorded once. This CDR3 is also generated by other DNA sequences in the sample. Here the CDR3 DNA reads TGTGCCAGCAGTTCATACACCGGGGAGCTGTTTTTT. Residues: CASSSYTGELFF. The chain combines TRBV27 with TRBJ2-2; D gene unclear. Deletions cut 4 bases from V and 3 bases from J, with 3 bases between. Germline loops: CDR1 MNHEY, CDR2 SMNVEV (reference sequence). The CDR3 runs 12 residues.

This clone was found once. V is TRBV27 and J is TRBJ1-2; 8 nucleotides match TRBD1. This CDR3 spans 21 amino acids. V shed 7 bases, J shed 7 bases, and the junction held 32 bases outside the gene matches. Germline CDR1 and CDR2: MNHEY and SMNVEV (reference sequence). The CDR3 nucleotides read TGTGCCAGCATCCCCCCTCCAAGGACAGGGTATACAAACACCGCGGGCTGTGGCTACACCTTC. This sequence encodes CASIPPPRTGYTNTAGCGYTF.

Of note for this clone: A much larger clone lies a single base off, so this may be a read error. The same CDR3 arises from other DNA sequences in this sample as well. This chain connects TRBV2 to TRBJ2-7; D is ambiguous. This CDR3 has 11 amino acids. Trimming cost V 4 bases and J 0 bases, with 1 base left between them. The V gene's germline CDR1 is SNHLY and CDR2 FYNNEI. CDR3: CASSGSYEQYF. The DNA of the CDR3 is TGTGCCAGCAGTGGCTCCTACGAGCAGTACTTC.

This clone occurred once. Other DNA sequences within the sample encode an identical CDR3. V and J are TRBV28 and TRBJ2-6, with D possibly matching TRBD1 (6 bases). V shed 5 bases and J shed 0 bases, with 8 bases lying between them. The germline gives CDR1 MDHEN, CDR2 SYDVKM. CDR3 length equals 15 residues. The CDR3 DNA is TGTGCCAGCAGTCTGACAGGCTCTGGGGCCAACGTCCTGACTTTC. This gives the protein CASSLTGSGANVLTF. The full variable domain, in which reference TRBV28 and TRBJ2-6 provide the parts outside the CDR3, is DVKVTQSSRYLVKRTGEKVFLECVQDMDHENMFWYRQDPGLGLRLIYFSYDVKMKEKGDIPEGYSVSREKKERFSLILESASTNQTSMYLCASSLTGSGANVLTFGAGSRLTVL.

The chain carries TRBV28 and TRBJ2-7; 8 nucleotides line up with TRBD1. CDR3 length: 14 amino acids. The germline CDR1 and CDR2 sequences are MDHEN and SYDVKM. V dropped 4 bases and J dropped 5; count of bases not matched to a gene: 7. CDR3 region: CASSSFQGANEQYF. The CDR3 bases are TGTGCCAGCAGTTCTTTCCAGGGGGCTAACGAGCAGTACTTC. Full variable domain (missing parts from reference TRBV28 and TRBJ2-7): DVKVTQSSRYLVKRTGEKVFLECVQDMDHENMFWYRQDPGLGLRLIYFSYDVKMKEKGDIPEGYSVSREKKERFSLILESASTNQTSMYLCASSSFQGANEQYFGPGTRLTVT.